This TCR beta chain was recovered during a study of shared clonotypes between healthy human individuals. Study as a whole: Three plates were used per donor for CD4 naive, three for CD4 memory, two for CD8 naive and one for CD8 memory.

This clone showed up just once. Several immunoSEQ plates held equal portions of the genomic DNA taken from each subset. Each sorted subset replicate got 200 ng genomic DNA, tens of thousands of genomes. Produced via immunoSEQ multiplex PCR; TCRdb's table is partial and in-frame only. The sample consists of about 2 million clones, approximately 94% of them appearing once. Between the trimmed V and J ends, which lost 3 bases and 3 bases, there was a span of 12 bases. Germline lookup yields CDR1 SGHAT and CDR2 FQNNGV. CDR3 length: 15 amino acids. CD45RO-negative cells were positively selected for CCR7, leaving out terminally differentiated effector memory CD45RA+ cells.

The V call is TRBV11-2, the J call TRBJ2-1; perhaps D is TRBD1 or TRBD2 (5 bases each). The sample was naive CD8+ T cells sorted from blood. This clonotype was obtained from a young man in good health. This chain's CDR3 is CASSFRGADYNEQFF. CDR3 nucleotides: TGTGCCAGCAGCTTTAGAGGGGCAGACTACAATGAGCAGTTCTTC.